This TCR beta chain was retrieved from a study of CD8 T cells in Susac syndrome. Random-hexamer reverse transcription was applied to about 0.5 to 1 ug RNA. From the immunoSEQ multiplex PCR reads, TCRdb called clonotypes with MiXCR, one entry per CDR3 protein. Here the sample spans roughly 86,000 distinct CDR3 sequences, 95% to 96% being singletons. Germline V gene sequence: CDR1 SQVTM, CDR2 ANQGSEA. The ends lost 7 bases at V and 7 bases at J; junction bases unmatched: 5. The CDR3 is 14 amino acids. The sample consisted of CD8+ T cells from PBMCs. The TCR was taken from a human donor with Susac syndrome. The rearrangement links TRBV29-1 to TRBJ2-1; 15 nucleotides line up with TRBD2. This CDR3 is CSATGLAGGNEQFF. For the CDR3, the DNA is TGCAGCGCTACGGGACTAGCGGGGGGAAATGAGCAGTTCTTC.